This record covers a single T cell receptor beta chain. The sample holds a few counts of this clonotype. Which antigen it targets is not known. No much larger clone exists at a distance of one base, and base qualities are not known. V trim: 8 bases; J trim: 4 bases; unmatched bases: 6. CDR1 is given as SQVTM and CDR2 as ANQGSEA, both from the germline V gene. From its cysteine to its phenylalanine, the CDR3 spans 15 amino acids. The DNA shown is the 45-base CDR3, in frame from base 1. This sample is part of a study of response to subunit inactivated influenza vaccine (dated by TCRdb to 2017 to 2018). Turning to the overall study: To follow how T cells responded to a trivalent subunit inactivated influenza vaccine, the researchers relied on deep quantitative profiling of the T cell receptor repertoire. Overall results and qualifications from the work: The authors suggested that each seasonal influenza vaccination may recruit only a limited number of new T cells.

The library was generated by RT-PCR. The listed sequencing device is Illumina HiSeq 2500. TCRdb trimmed the raw reads at Q25, called clones with MiXCR and kept productive beta chains. Each CDR3 protein gets just one entry, which takes the most common genes and DNA from the rows behind it. For this sample there are some 800,000 distinct CDR3 sequences; over 20% appear just once. The leading ten clones occupy 10% to 13% of the sample. The sequence was collected from a man between 45 and 60 years old who received an inactivated influenza vaccine. Donor details come from another sample of the same person, matched by shared clones. The chain is encoded by TRBV29-1 joined to TRBJ2-1, and 15 junctional nucleotides match TRBD2. This sample comprised PBMCs from blood, obtained roughly 5 days after vaccination. The DNA is as follows: TGCAGCCCCTTAGGGACTAGCGGGGGGTACAATGAGCAGTTCTTC. It encodes CSPLGTSGGYNEQFF.